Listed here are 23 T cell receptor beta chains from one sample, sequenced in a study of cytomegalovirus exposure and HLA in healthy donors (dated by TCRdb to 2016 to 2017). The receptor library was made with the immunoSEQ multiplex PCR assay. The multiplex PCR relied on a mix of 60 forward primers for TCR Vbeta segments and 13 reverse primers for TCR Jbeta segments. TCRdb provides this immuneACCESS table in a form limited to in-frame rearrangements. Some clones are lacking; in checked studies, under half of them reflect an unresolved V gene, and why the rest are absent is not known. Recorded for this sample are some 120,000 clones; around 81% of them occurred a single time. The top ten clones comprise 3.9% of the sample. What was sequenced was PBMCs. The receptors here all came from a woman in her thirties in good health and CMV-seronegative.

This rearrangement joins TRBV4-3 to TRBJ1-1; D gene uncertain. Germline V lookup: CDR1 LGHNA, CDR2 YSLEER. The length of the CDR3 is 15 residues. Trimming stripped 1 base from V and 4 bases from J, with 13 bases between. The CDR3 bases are TGCGCCAGCAGCCAAGCCCGGGAGGCGGGCACTGAAGCTTTCTTT. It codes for CASSQAREAGTEAFF.

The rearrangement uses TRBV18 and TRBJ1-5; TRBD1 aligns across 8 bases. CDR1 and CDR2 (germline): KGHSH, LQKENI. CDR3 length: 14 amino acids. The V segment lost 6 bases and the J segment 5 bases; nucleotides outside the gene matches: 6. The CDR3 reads CASSGQGADQPQHF. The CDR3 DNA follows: TGTGCCAGCTCTGGGCAGGGGGCGGATCAGCCCCAGCATTTT.

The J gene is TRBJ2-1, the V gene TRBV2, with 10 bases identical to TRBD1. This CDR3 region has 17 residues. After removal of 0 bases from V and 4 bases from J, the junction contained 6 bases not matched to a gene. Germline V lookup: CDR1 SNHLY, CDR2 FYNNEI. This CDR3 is CASSEAPGDRGYNEQFF. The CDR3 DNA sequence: TGTGCCAGCAGTGAAGCGCCGGGGGACAGGGGTTACAATGAGCAGTTCTTC.

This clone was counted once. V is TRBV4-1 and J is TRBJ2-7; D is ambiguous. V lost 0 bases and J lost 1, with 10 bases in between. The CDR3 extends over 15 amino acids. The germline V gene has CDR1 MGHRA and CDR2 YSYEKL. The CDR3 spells CASSQERLPSYEQYF. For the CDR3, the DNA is TGCGCCAGCAGCCAAGAACGTCTACCATCCTACGAGCAGTACTTC.

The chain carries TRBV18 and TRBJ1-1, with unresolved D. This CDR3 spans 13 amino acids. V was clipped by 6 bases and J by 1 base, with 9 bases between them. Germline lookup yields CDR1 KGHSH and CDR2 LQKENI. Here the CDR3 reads CASSRTANTEAFF. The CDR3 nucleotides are TGTGCCAGCTCGCGAACAGCGAACACTGAAGCTTTCTTT.

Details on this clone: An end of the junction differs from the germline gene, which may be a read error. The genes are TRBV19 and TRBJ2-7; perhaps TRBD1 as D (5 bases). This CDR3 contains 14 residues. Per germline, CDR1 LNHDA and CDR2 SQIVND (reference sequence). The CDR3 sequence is CASSLETDLYEQYF. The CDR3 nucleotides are TGTGCCAGTAGTTTAGAGACAGACCTCTACGAGCAGTACTTC. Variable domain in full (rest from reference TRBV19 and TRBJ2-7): DGGITQSPKYLFRKEGQNVTLSCEQNLNHDAMYWYRQDPGQGLRLIYYSQIVNDFQKGDIAEGYSVSREKKESFPLTVTSAQKNPTAFYLCASSLETDLYEQYFGPGTRLTVT.

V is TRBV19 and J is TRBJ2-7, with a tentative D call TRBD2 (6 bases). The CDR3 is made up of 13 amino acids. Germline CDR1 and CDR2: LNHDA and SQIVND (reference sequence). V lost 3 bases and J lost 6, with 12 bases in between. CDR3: CASSIYSGVEQYF. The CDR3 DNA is TGTGCCAGTAGTATTTACTCGGGGGTCGAGCAGTACTTC.

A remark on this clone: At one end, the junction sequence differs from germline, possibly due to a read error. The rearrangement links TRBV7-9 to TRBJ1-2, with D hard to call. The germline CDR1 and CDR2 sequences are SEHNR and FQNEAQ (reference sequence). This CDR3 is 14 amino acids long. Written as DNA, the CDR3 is TGTTCCAGCAGCTTAGCTAGTCCTAACTATGGCTACACCTTC. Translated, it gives CSSSLASPNYGYTF.

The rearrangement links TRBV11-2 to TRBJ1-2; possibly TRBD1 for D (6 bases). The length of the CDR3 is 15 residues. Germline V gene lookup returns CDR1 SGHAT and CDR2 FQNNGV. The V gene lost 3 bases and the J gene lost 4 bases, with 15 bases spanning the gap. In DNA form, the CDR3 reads TGTGCCAGCAGCTTTGGGGGGGGCAGGGCCTATGGCTACACCTTC. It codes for CASSFGGGRAYGYTF.

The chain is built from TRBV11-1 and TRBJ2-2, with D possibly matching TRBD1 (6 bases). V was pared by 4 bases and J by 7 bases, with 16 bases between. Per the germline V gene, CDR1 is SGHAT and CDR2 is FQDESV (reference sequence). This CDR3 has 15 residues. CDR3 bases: TGTGCCAGCAGCTACCGGACAGTGCCTGGCGGGGAGCTGTTTTTT. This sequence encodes CASSYRTVPGGELFF.

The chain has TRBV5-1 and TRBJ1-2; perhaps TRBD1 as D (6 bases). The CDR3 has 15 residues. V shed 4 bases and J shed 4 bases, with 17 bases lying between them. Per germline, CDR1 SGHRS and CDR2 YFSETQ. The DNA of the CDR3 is TGCGCCAGCAGCACCTCCGGGGACACCTCCTATGGCTACACCTTC. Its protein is CASSTSGDTSYGYTF. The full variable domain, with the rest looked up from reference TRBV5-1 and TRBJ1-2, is KAGVTQTPRYLIKTRGQQVTLSCSPISGHRSVSWYQQTPGQGLQFLFEYFSETQRNKGNFPGRFSGRQFSNSRSEMNVSTLELGDSALYLCASSTSGDTSYGYTFGSGTRLTVV.

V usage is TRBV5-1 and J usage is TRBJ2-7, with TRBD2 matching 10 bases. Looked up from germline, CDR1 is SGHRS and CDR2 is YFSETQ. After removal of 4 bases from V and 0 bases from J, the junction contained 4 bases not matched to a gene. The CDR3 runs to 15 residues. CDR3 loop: CASSPGTSASYEQYF. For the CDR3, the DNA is TGCGCCAGCAGCCCCGGGACTAGCGCCTCCTACGAGCAGTACTTC.

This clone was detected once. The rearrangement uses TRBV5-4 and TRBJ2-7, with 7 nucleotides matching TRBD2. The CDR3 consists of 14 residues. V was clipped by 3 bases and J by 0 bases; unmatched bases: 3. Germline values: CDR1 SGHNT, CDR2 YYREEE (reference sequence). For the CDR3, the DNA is TGTGCCAGCAGCTGGGGGGGGAGCTCCTACGAGCAGTACTTC. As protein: CASSWGGSSYEQYF.

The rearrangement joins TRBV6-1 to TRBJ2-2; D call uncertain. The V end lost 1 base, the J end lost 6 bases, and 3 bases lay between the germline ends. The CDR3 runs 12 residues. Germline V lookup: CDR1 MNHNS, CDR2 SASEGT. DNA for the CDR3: TGTGCCAGCAGTGAAGTCGCCGGGGAGCTGTTTTTT. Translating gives CASSEVAGELFF.

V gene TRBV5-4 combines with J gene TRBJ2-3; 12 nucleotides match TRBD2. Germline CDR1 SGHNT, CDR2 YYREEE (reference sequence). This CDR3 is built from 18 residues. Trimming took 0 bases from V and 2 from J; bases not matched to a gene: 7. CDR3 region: CASSLAVGTSGLTDTQYF. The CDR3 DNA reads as TGTGCCAGCAGCTTGGCCGTGGGGACTAGCGGGCTCACAGATACGCAGTATTTT.

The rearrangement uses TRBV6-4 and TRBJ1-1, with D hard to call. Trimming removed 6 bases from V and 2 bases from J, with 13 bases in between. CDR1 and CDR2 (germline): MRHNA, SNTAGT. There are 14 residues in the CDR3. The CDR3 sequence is CASRISTGNTEAFF. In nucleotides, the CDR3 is TGTGCCAGCAGAATATCGACGGGAAACACTGAAGCTTTCTTT.

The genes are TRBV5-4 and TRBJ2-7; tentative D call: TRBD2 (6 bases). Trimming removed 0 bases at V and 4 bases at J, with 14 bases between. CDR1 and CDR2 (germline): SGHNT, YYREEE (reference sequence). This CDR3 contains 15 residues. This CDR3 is CASSLAASAGYEQYF. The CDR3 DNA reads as TGTGCCAGCAGCTTGGCGGCTAGCGCCGGGTACGAGCAGTACTTC.

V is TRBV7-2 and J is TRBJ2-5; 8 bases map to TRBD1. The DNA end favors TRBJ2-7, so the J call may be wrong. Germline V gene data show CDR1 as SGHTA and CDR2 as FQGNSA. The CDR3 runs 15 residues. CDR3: CASRSPDRAHYEQYF. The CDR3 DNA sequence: TGTGCCAGCAGATCACCGGACAGGGCCCACTACGAGCAGTACTTC.

As DNA, the CDR3 is TGTGCCAGCAGCTTAGCGACGGACCTCGGGAGCGAGCAGTACTTC. It codes for CASSLATDLGSEQYF. The gene calls are TRBV7-2 and TRBJ2-7, with a tentative D call TRBD2 (6 bases). V was trimmed by 0 bases and J by 6 bases, leaving 15 bases between them. This CDR3 contains 15 residues. The germline CDR1 and CDR2 sequences are SGHTA and FQGNSA.

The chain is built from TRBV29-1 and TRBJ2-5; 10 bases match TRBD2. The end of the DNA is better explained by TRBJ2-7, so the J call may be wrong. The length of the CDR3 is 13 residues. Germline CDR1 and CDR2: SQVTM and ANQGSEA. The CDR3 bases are TGCAGCGTGGAGCGGGAGGGGGGCTACGAGCAGTACTTC. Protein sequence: CSVEREGGYEQYF.

The CDR3 sequence is CASSEGAVGNYGYTF. CDR3 coding DNA: TGCGCCAGCAGCGAGGGGGCGGTGGGGAACTATGGCTACACCTTC. The chain employs TRBV5-1 and TRBJ1-2; TRBD1 matches 7 bases. The CDR3 sequence is 15 residues long. The J segment lost 2 bases and the V segment lost 4 bases, leaving 8 bases of the junction unmatched. From germline, CDR1 is SGHRS and CDR2 YFSETQ.

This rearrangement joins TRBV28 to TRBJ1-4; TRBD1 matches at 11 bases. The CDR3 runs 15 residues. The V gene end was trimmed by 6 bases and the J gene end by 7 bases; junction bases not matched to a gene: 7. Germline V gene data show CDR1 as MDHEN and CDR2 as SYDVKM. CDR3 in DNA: TGTGCCAGCAGCCCGGACAGGGGGCGAGGTGAAAAACTGTTTTTT. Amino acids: CASSPDRGRGEKLFF.

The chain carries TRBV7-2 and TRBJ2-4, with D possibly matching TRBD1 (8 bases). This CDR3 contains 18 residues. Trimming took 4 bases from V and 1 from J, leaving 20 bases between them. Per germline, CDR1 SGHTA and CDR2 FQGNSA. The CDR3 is CASSSHRQGRAAKNIQYF. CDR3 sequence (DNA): TGTGCCAGCAGCTCACATCGACAGGGGAGGGCGGCCAAAAACATTCAGTACTTC.